This T cell receptor (beta chain) was sequenced during a study of shared clonotypes between healthy human individuals. There are 11 residues in the CDR3. Germline values: CDR1 SQVTM, CDR2 ANQGSEA. V dropped 8 bases and J dropped 1 base, with 8 bases sitting between them. Produced via immunoSEQ multiplex PCR; TCRdb's table is partial and in-frame only. The repertoire holds about a million clones, with approximately 75% as singletons. The sample consisted of memory CD4+ T cells from PBMCs. Noted subset: CD45RA-negative fraction. The gene calls are TRBV29-1 and TRBJ2-5; D gene ambiguous. This receptor was identified in a man aged 18 to 30 in good health. Some clones in this sample may be carry-over from other donors' samples. This chain's CDR3 is CSSTVQETQYF. The CDR3 bases are TGCAGCAGTACCGTCCAAGAGACCCAGTACTTC.